These 11 T cell receptor beta chains were sequenced from one sample in a study of PD-1 blockade in classical Hodgkin lymphoma. Relapse after autologous stem cell transplantation occurred in every patient, and brentuximab vedotin exposure varied. Here immunoSEQ multiplex PCR was the method, and the copy in TCRdb shows in-frame clones only, minus some. The sample lists some 23,000 clones; roughly two thirds were seen once. The sample here was peripheral blood mononuclear cells (PBMCs), taken at baseline. These receptors were taken from a human donor with classical Hodgkin lymphoma.

This clone was counted between two and nine times. The chain recombines TRBV5-5 with TRBJ1-5; TRBD1 matches 9 bases. This CDR3 has 15 residues. The germline CDR1 and CDR2 sequences are SGHKS and YYEKEE (reference sequence). Trimming took 4 bases from V and 4 from J; bases not matched to a gene: 6. The CDR3, as DNA: TGTGCCAGCAGCGCCGGGACAGGGTCAAATCAGCCCCAGCATTTT. Its translation: CASSAGTGSNQPQHF. The entire variable domain, with the rest obtained from reference TRBV5-5 and TRBJ1-5, is as follows: DAGVTQSPTHLIKTRGQQVTLRCSPISGHKSVSWYQQVLGQGPQFIFQYYEKEERGRGNFPDRFSARQFPNYSSELNVNALLLGDSALYLCASSAGTGSNQPQHFGDGTRLSIL.

J is TRBJ2-1 and V is TRBV10-3; possibly TRBD2 for D (5 bases). The germline gives CDR1 ENHRY, CDR2 SYGVKD. This CDR3 comprises 15 residues. Trimming took 3 bases from V and 0 from J, leaving 9 bases between them. The CDR3 loop reads CAISDLASSYNEQFF. CDR3 in DNA: TGTGCCATCAGTGATTTAGCGAGCTCCTACAATGAGCAGTTCTTC.

The genes are TRBV28 and TRBJ2-5; TRBD1 matches 7 bases. This CDR3 contains 13 residues. CDR1 is MDHEN and CDR2 is SYDVKM in the germline V gene. With V trimmed by 6 bases and J by 10 bases, 11 bases remained unmatched. The CDR3, as DNA: TGTGCCAGCAGGGAAGAGGGGGCTTACAGCCAGTACTTC. It yields the protein CASREEGAYSQYF.

This clone was seen only once. The CDR3 sequence is CASSVSGPQFF. The CDR3 DNA sequence: TGCGCCAGCAGCGTGTCCGGACCGCAGTTCTTC. V gene TRBV4-1 combines with J gene TRBJ2-1; D not resolved. Germline CDR1 reads MGHRA; CDR2 reads YSYEKL. V gave up 5 bases and J gave up 12 bases, with 11 bases separating them. The CDR3 extends over 11 amino acids.

The genes are TRBV28 and TRBJ2-5, with 13 bases aligning to TRBD2. Germline CDR1 is MDHEN and CDR2 is SYDVKM. The CDR3 totals 18 residues. V lost 5 bases and J lost 2; bases outside the gene matches: 11. As DNA, the CDR3 is TGTGCCAGCAGTGACTCAGGACTAGCGGGAGTTAGACAAGAGACCCAGTACTTC. It specifies CASSDSGLAGVRQETQYF.

The chain uses TRBV2 and TRBJ2-5; the match to TRBD2 covers 11 bases. The CDR3 has 15 amino acids. The germline V gene has CDR1 SNHLY and CDR2 FYNNEI. The V segment lost 5 bases and the J segment 2 bases; nucleotides outside the gene matches: 4. In nucleotides, the CDR3 is TGTGCCAGCAGTTCTAGACTAGCGGGACAAGAGACCCAGTACTTC. Amino acid sequence: CASSSRLAGQETQYF. Variable domain in full (rest from reference TRBV2 and TRBJ2-5): EPEVTQTPSHQVTQMGQEVILRCVPISNHLYFYWYRQILGQKVEFLVSFYNNEISEKSEIFDDQFSVERPDGSNFTLKIRSTKLEDSAMYFCASSSRLAGQETQYFGPGTRLLVL.

The chain couples TRBV28 to TRBJ1-3; D call uncertain. CDR3 length equals 14 residues. CDR1 is MDHEN and CDR2 is SYDVKM in the germline V gene. The V gene lost 3 bases and the J gene lost 0 bases, with 6 bases spanning the gap. This CDR3 is CASSFSVSGNTIYF. DNA for the CDR3: TGTGCCAGCAGTTTTTCGGTCTCTGGAAACACCATATATTTT.

This clone was detected only once. V gene TRBV19 combines with J gene TRBJ2-4; weak D call: TRBD1 (5 bases). Trimming pared 3 bases from V and 4 bases from J, leaving 13 bases between. Germline CDR1 and CDR2: LNHDA and SQIVND (reference sequence). The CDR3 covers 15 residues. The CDR3 loop reads CASSMRQGWKNIQYF. The CDR3 nucleotides are TGTGCCAGTAGTATGAGGCAGGGCTGGAAAAACATTCAGTACTTC. Full variable domain (remainder filled in from reference TRBV19 and TRBJ2-4): DGGITQSPKYLFRKEGQNVTLSCEQNLNHDAMYWYRQDPGQGLRLIYYSQIVNDFQKGDIAEGYSVSREKKESFPLTVTSAQKNPTAFYLCASSMRQGWKNIQYFGAGTRLSVL.

The chain uses TRBV19 and TRBJ2-5; 9 nucleotides agree with TRBD1. The germline CDR1 and CDR2 sequences are LNHDA and SQIVND (reference sequence). Unmatched junction bases numbered 4, after V lost 3 bases and J lost 5 bases. The CDR3 spans 14 residues. CDR3 protein: CASSMVQGAETQYF. CDR3 bases: TGTGCCAGTAGTATGGTACAGGGGGCTGAGACCCAGTACTTC.

The CDR3 DNA reads as TGTGCCAGCAGTTACTCAGGGGGCGCGGATCAGCCCCAGCATTTT. This gives the protein CASSYSGGADQPQHF. The V call is TRBV6-5, the J call TRBJ1-5, with TRBD1 matching over 7 bases. Trimming removed 0 bases from V and 5 bases from J; junction bases left unmatched: 4. Germline CDR1 reads MNHEY; CDR2 reads SVGAGI. The CDR3 is made up of 15 amino acids.

This chain uses TRBV5-1 with TRBJ2-7; TRBD1 or TRBD2 may be the D gene (5 bases each). Germline loops: CDR1 SGHRS, CDR2 YFSETQ. V lost 3 bases and J lost 4, with 26 bases in between. The CDR3 spans 18 residues. The DNA for the CDR3 is TGCGCCAGCAGCTCTGTTGAGGGGCGAAGGACTTACTATTACGAGCAGTACGTC. Its translation: CASSSVEGRRTYYYEQYV.